The T cell receptor (beta chain) described here comes from a study of cytomegalovirus exposure and HLA in healthy donors. Study-wide points: The authors confirmed in vitro that three CMV-associated chains were specific for CMV antigens.

The study ran its PCR with 60 Vbeta and 13 Jbeta primers. Method: immunoSEQ multiplex PCR; TCRdb's copy keeps in-frame clones and lacks some. This table has 150,000 to 200,000 clones, 82% appearing once. Germline V CDR1 and CDR2: LNHDA, SQIVND (reference sequence). With 2 bases clipped from V and 7 bases from J, the junction kept 7 bases outside the gene matches. The length of the CDR3 is 16 residues. As regards this clone: Antigen specificity is unknown.

The sample taken for sequencing was PBMCs. V is TRBV19 and J is TRBJ1-5; TRBD1 matches 11 bases. The receptor comes from a man in his forties or fifties in good health and CMV-seronegative. CDR3 in DNA: TGTGCCAGTAGTATAAGGACAGGGGGCGCGGGGCAGCCCCAGCATTTT. The encoded protein is CASSIRTGGAGQPQHF. Together with reference TRBV19 and TRBJ1-5, the CDR3 gives the full variable domain: DGGITQSPKYLFRKEGQNVTLSCEQNLNHDAMYWYRQDPGQGLRLIYYSQIVNDFQKGDIAEGYSVSREKKESFPLTVTSAQKNPTAFYLCASSIRTGGAGQPQHFGDGTRLSIL.